This T cell receptor beta chain was recovered during a study of cytomegalovirus exposure and HLA in healthy donors. V was pared by 6 bases and J by 2 bases, with 6 bases of the junction left unmatched. The germline V gene has CDR1 MNHNS and CDR2 SASEGT. The CDR3 covers 15 residues. This clone was observed once. Its antigen remains unidentified. The PCR made use of 60 Vbeta and 13 Jbeta primers. Produced via immunoSEQ multiplex PCR; TCRdb's table is partial and in-frame only. Of 100,000 to 150,000 clones listed, more than 65% are singletons. Notes on the study in general: Later on, an analysis showed TCR association rates differing by HLA locus, with DRB1 the most and HLA-C the fewest. It was only CMV serostatus that was available as immune exposure information.

The receptor was derived from a man between 18 and 35 years old in good health and CMV-seropositive. The sample comprised PBMCs. The rearrangement joins TRBV6-1 to TRBJ2-7; 11 bases align to TRBD1. DNA for the CDR3: TGTGCCAGCAGGGAGGGACAGGGGGTCGCCTACGAGCAGTACTTC. It translates to CASREGQGVAYEQYF.